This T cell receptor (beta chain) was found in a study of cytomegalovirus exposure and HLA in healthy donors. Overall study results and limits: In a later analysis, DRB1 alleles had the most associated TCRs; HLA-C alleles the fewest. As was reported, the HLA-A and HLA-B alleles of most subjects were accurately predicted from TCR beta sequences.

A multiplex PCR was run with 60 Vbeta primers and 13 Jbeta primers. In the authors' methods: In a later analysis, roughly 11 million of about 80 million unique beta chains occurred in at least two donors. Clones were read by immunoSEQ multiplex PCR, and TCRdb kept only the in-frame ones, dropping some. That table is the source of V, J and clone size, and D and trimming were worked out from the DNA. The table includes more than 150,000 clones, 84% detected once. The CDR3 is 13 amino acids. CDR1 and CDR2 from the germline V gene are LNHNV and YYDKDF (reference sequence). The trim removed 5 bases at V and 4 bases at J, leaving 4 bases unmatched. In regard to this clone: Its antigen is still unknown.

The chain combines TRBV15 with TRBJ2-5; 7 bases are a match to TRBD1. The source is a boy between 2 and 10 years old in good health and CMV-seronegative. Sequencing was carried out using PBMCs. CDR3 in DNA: TGTGCCACCAGCGAGGGGGCTGTAGAGACCCAGTACTTC. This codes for CATSEGAVETQYF.